This TCR beta chain was sequenced for a study of shared clonotypes between healthy human individuals. Whole-study findings and limits: Compared with clonotypes that all four donors shared, non-shared clonotypes had lower generation probabilities. Naive subsets typically showed greater estimated richness than memory subsets.

The CDR3 loop spans 14 amino acids. Trimming cost V 3 bases and J 2 bases, with 11 bases left between them. Germline CDR1 is LNHDA and CDR2 is SQIVND (reference sequence). A note on this clone: Its antigen remains unidentified.

Generated by immunoSEQ multiplex PCR, the TCRdb table keeps only in-frame clones and is missing some. The table shows roughly 2.6 million clones, with just over 90% occurring only once. The sample was naive CD4+ T cells sorted from blood. Regarding subset: CD45RA+ positively selected. The chain combines TRBV19 with TRBJ2-7, with D maybe TRBD2 (6 bases). This clonotype originated in a man between 18 and 35 years old in good health. This CDR3 is CASSMPGVTYEQYF. In DNA form, the CDR3 reads TGTGCCAGTAGTATGCCGGGAGTAACCTACGAGCAGTACTTC.